Here is one T cell receptor (beta chain) with its context. This clonotype has just a few counts. The specificity of this receptor is unknown. Base qualities are not at hand, and no much larger clone is one base apart. Instrument used: Illumina MiniSeq. TCRs were amplified with Phusion for approximately 19 PCR cycles using a constant-region primer together with the adapter attached to the V primers. The isolated mRNA was amplified using the MessageAmp II aRNA Amplification Kit, with in vitro transcription performed for approximately 16 hours at 37 degrees C. The Dynabeads mRNA DIRECT Purification Kit was used to isolate the mRNA for TCR sequencing. A second approximately 25-cycle Phusion PCR added indexed Illumina adapters, and products were purified with AMPure XP beads. Processing in the source paper ran as follows. Custom Perl scripts pooled TCR sequences encoding the same protein, removed out-of-frame sequences and computed each clonotype's abundance. TCR sequences supported by only a single read were excluded from analysis. Shannon entropy, Gini index, clonality, richness, and the frequency of TCRs shared between repertoires were included as repertoire metrics. The raw public reads went through TCRdb reprocessing: fastp at Q25, MiXCR clone calling, in-frame beta chains kept. A single entry per CDR3 protein holds the most common genes and DNA from its merged rows. TCRdb, not the authors, supplied the V and J calls. The sample has under 60,000 distinct CDR3 sequences on record, 12% of them singletons. Approximately 6.2% of the sample comes from the top ten.

Sample time point, as interpreted from the label and publication: before trial treatment. The donors came from RACIN, which was a single-arm phase I dose-escalation trial that paired nivolumab and ipilimumab with aspirin, low-dose cyclophosphamide and low-dose radiotherapy. Eligible patients had advanced, TIL-negative solid tumors. Its CDR3 holds 14 amino acids, cysteine through phenylalanine. This entry keeps only the CDR3 DNA: 42 bases, framed from base 1. Germline trimming: 8 bases from V, 0 bases from J; junction bases outside gene matches: 6. CDR1 is given as SNHLY and CDR2 as FYNNEI, both from the germline V gene. These data are taken from a study of low-dose radiotherapy and immunotherapy resistance in tumors (dated by TCRdb to about 2022). About the investigation overall: Patients in Cohort 1 were given 0.5 Gy per fraction every 2 weeks, and the prescribed total PTV dose was 6.5 Gy. For Cohort 2, the dose was 1 Gy per fraction given every two weeks, adding up to 13 Gy in total across 26 weeks. Nivolumab was administered intravenously as a 240 mg flat dose every two weeks, and ipilimumab was administered intravenously at 1 mg/kg every six weeks. Every two weeks, patients got intravenous cyclophosphamide at 200 mg/m2, given one day ahead of each radiation and immunotherapy administration. Aspirin 300 mg was taken orally once daily by patients for four cycles, starting on cycle 1 day 1. First-strand cDNA was synthesized with Superscript III and a set of TRAV- and TRBV-specific primers, covering both TCRalpha and TCRbeta chains. The trial did not randomize participants into treatment groups. Eight patients were included in the translational analysis: three from the first dose cohort and the first five from the second dose cohort. TCRalpha and TCRbeta libraries were deep-sequenced on an Illumina MiniSeq instrument.

In this chain, TRBV2 is recombined with TRBJ2-7; 8 middle bases align to TRBD2. This specimen was PBMCs, taken before treatment. The TCR was taken from a female donor with ovarian cancer. The CDR3 corresponds to CASESGTSSYEQYF. In nucleotide form, the sequence is TGTGCCAGCGAGTCCGGGACTAGCTCCTACGAGCAGTACTTC.